This TCR beta chain was identified in a study of cytomegalovirus exposure and HLA in healthy donors (dated by TCRdb to the late 2010s). Background for the entire study: An earlier analysis of approximately 600 of the donors reported roughly 270 Gb of sequence data and 117 million unique TCR beta sequences from about 180 million T cells. An early release that covered fewer than 750 HLA-typed donors contained approximately 300 gigabases of sequencing data and 65 million to 100 million unique TCR sequences. The genetic ancestry cluster associated with self-reported Caucasian donors included approximately 85% of the 398 genotyped donors. The study aimed to test whether cataloging public T cell receptors could reveal signatures of past pathogen exposure. The T cell repertoires of some 700 subjects were profiled by immunosequencing and related to cytomegalovirus serostatus. A separate validation cohort of 100 to 150 different subjects was used in addition to the roughly 700-subject first cohort. The study combined high-throughput TCR immunosequencing, statistical association of individual TCRs with disease status, and machine learning to predict cytomegalovirus infection status. A later analysis re-examined previously published TCR beta repertoires from over 500 donors and added high-resolution HLA genotyping to investigate patterns of TCR occurrence. Rather than using new phenotypic data, the later analysis identified candidate immune exposures from TCR beta sequences and from how often those sequences occurred across donors. To decide whether each TCR beta V gene segment behaved as functional or pseudogenic, an earlier analysis of approximately 600 of the donors relied on high-throughput TCR beta sequencing. Alongside the repertoire data, information on donor age, sex, ethnicity and CMV serostatus was compiled. In a later genetic analysis, genome-wide SNP genotypes for about 55% of the roughly 670 donors were used, and that subset was treated as a discovery cohort. Every discovery cohort repertoire had been produced on one sequencing platform. Both class I and class II loci were covered by HLA typing, at four-digit resolution. Typing coverage varied by locus: roughly 629-630 donors for A, B, C, DRB1 and DQB1; more than 500 for DQA1; around 570 for DPA1; roughly 450 for DPB1. Roughly five DR-DQ haplotypes were treated as single units for association and clustering because of strong linkage in the cohort. Across about 370 genotyped donors of the cohort, an average of roughly 250,000 unique TCR beta nucleotide sequences per donor were sequenced, and approximately 17% of those sequences were non-productive. Study-level results and caveats: Compared with equally common non-associated chains, HLA-associated TCR beta chains in a later analysis were more clonally expanded and had lower generation probabilities. When HLA alleles, especially DR and DQ, strongly co-occurred, attributing TCR associations to individual alleles was difficult. The authors suggested that the approach could potentially be generalized to other disease states and immunological phenotypes. The classifier was reported to diagnose cytomegalovirus status with high specificity and sensitivity in both the original cohort and the validation cohort. A later analysis associated 16,951 TCR beta sequences with specific HLA alleles at a false discovery rate of 0.05. CMV serostatus was the only immune exposure information available for the cohort. A further reported finding was that TCR beta sequences accurately predicted the HLA-A and HLA-B alleles for most subjects in the first cohort. An earlier analysis of around 540 of the donors showed that most TCR beta V segments appeared in productive rearrangements either about 87% or about 30% of the time, which broadly matched IMGT annotations. The study gave a list of under 200 TCR beta chains associated with cytomegalovirus. Seventeen rarely observed V segments, including chromosome 9 orphons, were excluded from the earlier analysis of several hundred of the donors because counts were too low. Sequencing depth was assumed to be roughly uniform across donors in the presence/absence analyses, though that assumption may not hold. In vitro tests confirmed that three of the cytomegalovirus-associated TCR beta chains recognize cytomegalovirus antigens. HLA typing was unavailable for some donors at each locus, so association tests used only the typed subset. Only TCR beta chains were sequenced in this cohort, and the absence of alpha or paired-chain data limited detectable features. Some IMGT-functional V segments, including TRBV6-2 and TRBV6-3, could not be told apart with the 87-base-pair reads, so those segments were excluded. In a later analysis, several top co-occurrence clusters were reported to appear linked to parvovirus B19, influenza, CMV and Epstein-Barr virus. V-gene and J-gene trimming of TCR beta chains was associated with a missense DCLRE1C variant in a later genetic analysis, and the association was replicated in an independent cohort. A group of highly shared sequence variants was considered likely to be a technical artifact of the sequencing pipeline. According to a later analysis, most CMV-associated TCR beta chains appeared to be HLA-restricted, and the HLA associations seemed to be driven largely by CMV exposure. Across donors, most TCR sequences were observed very rarely, whereas some public TCRs were present in many individuals. A later genetic analysis reported fewer N-insertions in productive TCRs among donors in an Asian-associated ancestry cluster than the roughly 620-donor mean. A later analysis found that TCR association rates varied across HLA loci, with DRB1 alleles showing the most associated TCRs and HLA-C alleles the fewest. Linkage disequilibrium might explain the correlated functional status among segregating V segments, but an unknown experimental factor could not be excluded.

The CDR3 measures 16 amino acids from cysteine to phenylalanine. Kept here is only the CDR3 DNA, which spans 48 bases and is read in frame from base 1. CDR1 and CDR2 were assigned from the germline V gene as MGHRA and YSYEKL. For this chain, trimming is 0 bases at the V end and 6 bases at the J end, and the number of junction bases without a gene match is 6. As for this clone: Its antigen has not been determined. Base quality data are lacking; no much larger clone is found one base away.

Libraries were constructed by the immunoSEQ multiplex PCR assay. For the multiplex PCR, a mixture combining 60 forward primers for TCR Vbeta segments and 13 reverse primers for TCR Jbeta segments was used. The CDR3 region of rearranged TCR beta genes was amplified from genomic DNA by a multiplex PCR assay. The Illumina HiSeq System was used to sequence the amplified TCR beta libraries as 87-base-pair reads. Turning to the authors' computational methods: A later analysis counted about 80 million unique TCR beta chains across the 700 or so repertoires, and around 9.9 million of these chains were shared by at least two donors. To remove PCR and sequencing errors, raw reads were error-corrected and collapsed into unique sequences using a nearest-neighbor algorithm that merged closely related sequences. V, D and J gene segments were assigned by aligning CDR3 sequences to IMGT reference sequences. For a sequence to be retained, at least a six-nucleotide match to both a V gene segment and a J gene segment was required. Rearrangements were classified as productive when the CDR3 lacked stop codons and remained in frame with V and J, and all other rearrangements were classified as non-productive. Following IMGT convention, CDR3 was defined as the stretch from the second conserved V-encoded cysteine to the conserved J-encoded phenylalanine. The earlier analysis of some 540 of the donors excluded any sequence lacking an unambiguous match to a single V gene segment. An earlier analysis of fewer than 750 of the donors classified V segments as functional when productive rearrangements were above 56.7% and as segregating when the standard deviation between donors was above 5%. A statistical classification framework was developed to diagnose cytomegalovirus status using the catalog of TCR beta chain sequences. In a later analysis, TCR nucleotide sequences were compared against IMGT/GENE-DB human TR gene sequences so that V and J genes could be assigned. Using the TCRdist pipeline, a later analysis assigned CDR3 sequences along with most-parsimonious VDJ recombination scenarios. In a later analysis, each TCR beta chain was defined by its CDR3 amino acid sequence together with its V-gene family, and reads without a unique V-gene family were excluded. To address suspected cross-contamination and a sequencing artifact, a later analysis removed roughly 580 highly shared, low-generation-probability nucleotide sequences. A later analysis calculated a clonal expansion index for each public chain from normalized within-repertoire ranks of inferred template counts. Generation probabilities in a later analysis came from a VDJ recombination model fitted to out-of-frame rearrangements, and those results were checked against IGoR. In a later analysis, TCR-TCR, TCR-HLA and TCR-CMV co-occurrence was scored with hypergeometric tests, and a repertoire-size bias correction was applied to TCR pairs. In a later analysis, false discovery rates were estimated by permuting HLA or CMV assignments 20 times. In a later analysis, co-occurring TCRs were grouped using DBSCAN, and TCRdist sequence similarity was added for clustering within HLA-allele-positive subsets. Repertoires with fewer than 30,000 or more than 120,000 public chains, plus five repertoires with anomalous nucleotide sharing, were excluded from co-occurrence clustering. The table comes from immuneACCESS by way of TCRdb, which keeps in-frame sequences with V and J called. Part of the clones is missing from these tables; in studies checked, under half for an unresolved V gene and the rest for unknown reasons. V and J calls and clone size are copied from that table; D and trimming were computed from the DNA. Across this sample there are some 160,000 clones, with 79% seen only once. About 0.72% of the sample is held by the ten biggest clonotypes.

In total, 600 or so healthy bone marrow donors made up the cohort. Cohort members were all nominally healthy when sampled, although unrecorded immune exposures were likely present. The donor tested CMV seronegative and was one of the 352 seronegative cohort members. Every donor gave a peripheral blood sample, and the peripheral blood mononuclear cells from that sample were used for TCR beta sequencing. The Qiagen DNeasy Blood Extraction Kit was used to extract genomic DNA from the blood cell samples. Material: PBMCs. The receptor was isolated from a woman aged 40 to 50 in good health and CMV-seronegative. The rearrangement joined TRBV4-1 to TRBJ2-3, with 10 bases aligning to TRBD2. The CDR3 protein is CASSQDPGLADDTQYF. In nucleotide form, the sequence is TGCGCCAGCAGCCAAGATCCCGGACTAGCGGATGATACGCAGTATTTT.